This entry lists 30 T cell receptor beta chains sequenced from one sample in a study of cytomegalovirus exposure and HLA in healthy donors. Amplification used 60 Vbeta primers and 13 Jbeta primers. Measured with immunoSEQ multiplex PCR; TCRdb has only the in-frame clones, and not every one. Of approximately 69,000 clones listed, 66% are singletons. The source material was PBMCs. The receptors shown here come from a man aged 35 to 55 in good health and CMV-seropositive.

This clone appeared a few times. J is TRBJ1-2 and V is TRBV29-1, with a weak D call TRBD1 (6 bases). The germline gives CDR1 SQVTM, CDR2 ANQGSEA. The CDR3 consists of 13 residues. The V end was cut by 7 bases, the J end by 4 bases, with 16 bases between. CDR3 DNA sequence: TGCAGCGCTCTAAAGGGGGACGGCTATGGCTACACCTTC. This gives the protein CSALKGDGYGYTF.

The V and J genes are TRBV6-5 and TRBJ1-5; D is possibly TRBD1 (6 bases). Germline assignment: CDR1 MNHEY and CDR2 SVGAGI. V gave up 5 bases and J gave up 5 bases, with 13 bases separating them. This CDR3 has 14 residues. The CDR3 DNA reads TGTGCCAGCAGTGGAGACAGGTCATATCAGCCCCAGCATTTT. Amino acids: CASSGDRSYQPQHF.

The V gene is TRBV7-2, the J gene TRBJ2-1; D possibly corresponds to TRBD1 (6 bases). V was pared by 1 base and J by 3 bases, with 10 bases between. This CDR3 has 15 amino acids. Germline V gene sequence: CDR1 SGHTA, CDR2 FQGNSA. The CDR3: CASSLDRAGYNEQFF. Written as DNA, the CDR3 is TGTGCCAGCAGCTTAGACAGGGCGGGCTACAATGAGCAGTTCTTC. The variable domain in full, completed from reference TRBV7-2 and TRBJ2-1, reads GAGVSQSPSNKVTEKGKDVELRCDPISGHTALYWYRQSLGQGLEFLIYFQGNSAPDKSGLPSDRFSAERTGGSVSTLTIQRTQQEDSAVYLCASSLDRAGYNEQFFGPGTRLTVL.

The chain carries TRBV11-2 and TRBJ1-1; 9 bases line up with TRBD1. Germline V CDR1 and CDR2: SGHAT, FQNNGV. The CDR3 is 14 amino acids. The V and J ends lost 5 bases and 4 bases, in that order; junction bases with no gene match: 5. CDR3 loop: CASSPDRGATEAFF. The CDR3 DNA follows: TGTGCCAGCAGCCCGGACAGGGGAGCCACTGAAGCTTTCTTT.

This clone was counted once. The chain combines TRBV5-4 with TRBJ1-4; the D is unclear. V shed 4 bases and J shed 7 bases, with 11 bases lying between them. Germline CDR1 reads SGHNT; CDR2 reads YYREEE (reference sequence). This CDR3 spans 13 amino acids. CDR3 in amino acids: CASSLLPGEKLFF. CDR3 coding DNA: TGTGCCAGCAGCCTCCTACCGGGTGAAAAACTGTTTTTT.

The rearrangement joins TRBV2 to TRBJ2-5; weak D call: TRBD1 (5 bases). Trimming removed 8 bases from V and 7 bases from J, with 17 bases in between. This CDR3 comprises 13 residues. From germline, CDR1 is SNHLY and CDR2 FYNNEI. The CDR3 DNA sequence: TGTGCCAGCGCGCCCGGGCAGGGAAGGACCCAGTACTTC. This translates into CASAPGQGRTQYF. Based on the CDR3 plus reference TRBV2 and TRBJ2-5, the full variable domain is EPEVTQTPSHQVTQMGQEVILRCVPISNHLYFYWYRQILGQKVEFLVSFYNNEISEKSEIFDDQFSVERPDGSNFTLKIRSTKLEDSAMYFCASAPGQGRTQYFGPGTRLLVL.

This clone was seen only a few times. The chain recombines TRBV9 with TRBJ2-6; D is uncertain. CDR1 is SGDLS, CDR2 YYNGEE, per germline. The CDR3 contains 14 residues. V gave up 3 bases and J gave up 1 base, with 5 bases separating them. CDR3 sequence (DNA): TGTGCCAGCAGCGCCCCATCTGGGGCCAACGTCCTGACTTTC. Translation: CASSAPSGANVLTF.

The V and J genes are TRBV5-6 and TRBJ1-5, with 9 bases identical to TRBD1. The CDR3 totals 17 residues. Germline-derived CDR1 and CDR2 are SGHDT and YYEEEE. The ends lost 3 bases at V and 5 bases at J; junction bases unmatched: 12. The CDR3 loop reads CASSSRTGGAMYQPQHF. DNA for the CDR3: TGTGCCAGCAGCTCGAGAACAGGGGGCGCTATGTATCAGCCCCAGCATTTT.

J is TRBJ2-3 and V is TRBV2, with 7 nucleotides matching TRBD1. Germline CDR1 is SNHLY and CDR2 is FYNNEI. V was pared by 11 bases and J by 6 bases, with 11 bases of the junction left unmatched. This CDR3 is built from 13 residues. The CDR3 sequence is CAVDRAEGDTQYF. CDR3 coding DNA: TGTGCCGTAGACAGGGCAGAAGGGGATACGCAGTATTTT.

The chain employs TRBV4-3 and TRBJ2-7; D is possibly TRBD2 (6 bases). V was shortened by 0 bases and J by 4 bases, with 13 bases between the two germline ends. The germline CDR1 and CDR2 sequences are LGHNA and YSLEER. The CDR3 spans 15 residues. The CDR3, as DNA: TGCGCCAGCAGCCAAGATGTTAGCGGAGTATACGAGCAGTACTTC. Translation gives CASSQDVSGVYEQYF.

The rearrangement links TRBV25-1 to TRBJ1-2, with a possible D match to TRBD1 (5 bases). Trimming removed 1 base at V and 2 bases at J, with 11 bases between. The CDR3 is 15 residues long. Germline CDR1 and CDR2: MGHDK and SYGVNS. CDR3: CASSESGAGNYGYTF. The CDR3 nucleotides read TGTGCCAGCAGTGAATCCGGGGCGGGGAACTATGGCTACACCTTC.

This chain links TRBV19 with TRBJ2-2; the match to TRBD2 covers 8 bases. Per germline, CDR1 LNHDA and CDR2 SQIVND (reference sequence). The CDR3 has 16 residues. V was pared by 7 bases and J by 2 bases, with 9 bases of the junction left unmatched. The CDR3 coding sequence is TGTGCCAGTACCCCCGGGACTAGTATTAACACCGGGGAGCTGTTTTTT. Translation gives CASTPGTSINTGELFF.

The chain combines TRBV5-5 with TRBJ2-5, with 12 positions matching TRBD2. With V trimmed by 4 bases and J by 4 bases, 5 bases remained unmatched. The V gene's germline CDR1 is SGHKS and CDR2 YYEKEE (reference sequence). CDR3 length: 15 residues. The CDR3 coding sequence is TGTGCCAGCAGCGGCGGACTAGCGGGGTTAGAGACCCAGTACTTC. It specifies CASSGGLAGLETQYF.

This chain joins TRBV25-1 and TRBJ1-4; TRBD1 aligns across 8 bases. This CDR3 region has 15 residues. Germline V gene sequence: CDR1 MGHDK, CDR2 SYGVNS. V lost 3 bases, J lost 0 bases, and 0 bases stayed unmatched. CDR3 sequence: CASSDRGPTNEKLFF. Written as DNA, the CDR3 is TGTGCCAGCAGTGACAGGGGGCCAACTAATGAAAAACTGTTTTTT.

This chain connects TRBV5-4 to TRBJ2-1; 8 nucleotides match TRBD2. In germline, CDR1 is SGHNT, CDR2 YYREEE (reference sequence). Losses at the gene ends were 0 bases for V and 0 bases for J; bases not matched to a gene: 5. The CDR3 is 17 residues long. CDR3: CASSLEGGGTSYNEQFF. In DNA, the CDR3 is TGTGCCAGCAGCTTGGAGGGCGGGGGGACCTCCTACAATGAGCAGTTCTTC.

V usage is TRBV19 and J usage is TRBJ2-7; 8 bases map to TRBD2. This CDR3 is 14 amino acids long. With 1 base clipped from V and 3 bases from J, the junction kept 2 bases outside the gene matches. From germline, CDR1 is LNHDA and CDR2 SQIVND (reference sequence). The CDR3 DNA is TGTGCCAGTAGTATAGCCCGGGGGGGCTACGAGCAGTACTTC. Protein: CASSIARGGYEQYF.

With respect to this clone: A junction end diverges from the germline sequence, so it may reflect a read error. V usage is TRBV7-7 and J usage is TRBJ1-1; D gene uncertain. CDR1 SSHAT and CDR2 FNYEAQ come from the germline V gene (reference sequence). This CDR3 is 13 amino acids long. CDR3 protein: CASSLNRNTEAFF. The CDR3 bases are TGTGCTAGCAGCTTAAATCGTAACACTGAAGCTTTCTTT.

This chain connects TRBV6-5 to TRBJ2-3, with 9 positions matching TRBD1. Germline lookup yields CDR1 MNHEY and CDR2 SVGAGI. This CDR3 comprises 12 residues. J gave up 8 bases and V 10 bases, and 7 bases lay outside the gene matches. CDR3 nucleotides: TGTGCCACCAGAACAGGGGGCGTTACGCAGTATTTT. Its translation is CATRTGGVTQYF.

The CDR3: CASSLEFGLSNYGYTF. CDR3 in DNA: TGTGCCAGCAGCTTAGAATTTGGGCTTTCTAACTATGGCTACACCTTC. The chain links TRBV7-8 to TRBJ1-2, with D unresolved. This CDR3 comprises 16 residues. CDR1 and CDR2 (germline): SGHVS, FQNEAQ. V lost 1 base and J 0 bases, leaving 12 bases between the germline ends.

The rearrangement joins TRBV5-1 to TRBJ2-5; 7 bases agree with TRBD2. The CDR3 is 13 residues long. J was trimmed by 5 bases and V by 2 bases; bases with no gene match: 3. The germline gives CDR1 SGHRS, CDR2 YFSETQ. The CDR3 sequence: CASSLMGGETQYF. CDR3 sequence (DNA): TGCGCCAGCAGCTTAATGGGGGGGGAGACCCAGTACTTC.

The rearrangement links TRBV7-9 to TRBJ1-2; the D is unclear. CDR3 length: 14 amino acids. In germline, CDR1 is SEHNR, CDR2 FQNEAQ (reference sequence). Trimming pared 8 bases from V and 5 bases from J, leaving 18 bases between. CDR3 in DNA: TGTGCCAGCTTACCCACAGTGATCTGGTATGGCTACACCTTC. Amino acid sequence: CASLPTVIWYGYTF.

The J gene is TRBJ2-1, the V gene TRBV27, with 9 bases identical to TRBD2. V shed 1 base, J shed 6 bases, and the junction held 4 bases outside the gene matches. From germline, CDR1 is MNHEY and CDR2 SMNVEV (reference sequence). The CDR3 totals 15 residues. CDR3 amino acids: CASSLWGGGANEQFF. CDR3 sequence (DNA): TGTGCCAGCAGTTTATGGGGCGGGGGGGCCAATGAGCAGTTCTTC.

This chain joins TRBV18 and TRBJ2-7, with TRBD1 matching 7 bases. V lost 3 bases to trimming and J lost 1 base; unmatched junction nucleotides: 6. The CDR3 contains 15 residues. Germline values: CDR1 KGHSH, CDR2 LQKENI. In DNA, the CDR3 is TGTGCCAGCTCACCTTCGGGACAGCCTTCCTACGAGCAGTACTTC. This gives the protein CASSPSGQPSYEQYF.

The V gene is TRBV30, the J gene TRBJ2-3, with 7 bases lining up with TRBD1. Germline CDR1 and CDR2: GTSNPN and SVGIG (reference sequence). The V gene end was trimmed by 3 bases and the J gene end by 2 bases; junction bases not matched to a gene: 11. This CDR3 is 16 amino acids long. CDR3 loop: CAWRIKGAGYTDTQYF. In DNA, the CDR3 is TGTGCCTGGAGAATAAAGGGGGCGGGTTACACAGATACGCAGTATTTT.

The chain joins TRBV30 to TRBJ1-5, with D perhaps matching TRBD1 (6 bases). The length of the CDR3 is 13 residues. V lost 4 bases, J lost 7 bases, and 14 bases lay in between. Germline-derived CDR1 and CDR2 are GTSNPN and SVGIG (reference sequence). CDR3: CAWNHRAGQPQHF. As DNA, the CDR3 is TGTGCCTGGAATCACAGGGCAGGACAGCCCCAGCATTTT.

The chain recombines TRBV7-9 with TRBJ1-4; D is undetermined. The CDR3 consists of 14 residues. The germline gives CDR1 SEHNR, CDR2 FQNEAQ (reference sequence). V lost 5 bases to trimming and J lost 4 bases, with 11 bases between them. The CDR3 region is CASSLRQVNEKLFF. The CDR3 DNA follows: TGTGCCAGCAGCCTTAGGCAGGTTAATGAAAAACTGTTTTTT.

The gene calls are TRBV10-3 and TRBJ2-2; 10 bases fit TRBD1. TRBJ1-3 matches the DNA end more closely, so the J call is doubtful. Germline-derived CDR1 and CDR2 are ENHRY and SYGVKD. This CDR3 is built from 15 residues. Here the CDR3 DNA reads TGTGCCATTGGGACAGGGGAAGGCTTTGGAAACACCATATATTTT. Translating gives CAIGTGEGFGNTIYF.

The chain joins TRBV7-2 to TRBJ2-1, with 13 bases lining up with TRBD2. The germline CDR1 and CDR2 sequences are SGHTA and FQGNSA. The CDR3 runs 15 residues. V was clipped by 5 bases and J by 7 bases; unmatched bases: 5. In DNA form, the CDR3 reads TGTGCCAGCAGCCCGCGGACTAGCGGGGGAAATGAGCAGTTCTTC. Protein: CASSPRTSGGNEQFF.

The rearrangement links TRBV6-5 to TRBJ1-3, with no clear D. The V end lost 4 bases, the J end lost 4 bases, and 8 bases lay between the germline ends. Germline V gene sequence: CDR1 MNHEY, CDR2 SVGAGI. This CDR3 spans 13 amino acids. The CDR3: CASSWAGGNTIYF. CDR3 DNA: TGTGCCAGCAGTTGGGCTGGAGGAAACACCATATATTTT.

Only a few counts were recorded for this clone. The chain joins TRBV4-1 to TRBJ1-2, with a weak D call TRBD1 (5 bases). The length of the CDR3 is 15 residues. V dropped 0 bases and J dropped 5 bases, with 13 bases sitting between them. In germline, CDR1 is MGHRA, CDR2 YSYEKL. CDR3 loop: CASSQEGGKGYGYTF. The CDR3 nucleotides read TGCGCCAGCAGCCAAGAGGGAGGAAAGGGGTATGGCTACACCTTC.